The present T cell receptor beta chain was sequenced within a study of identical twins. The sample holds a few counts of this clonotype. CDR3 size: 11 residues. Germline loops: CDR1 DFQATT, CDR2 SNEGSKA (reference sequence). MiXCR, run by TCRdb on the 5' RACE reads, gives a single entry per CDR3 protein. The sample holds fewer than 500,000 distinct CDR3 sequences, roughly 24% seen once. This sample was shared with a second study, whose subject was T cells expressing NK-cell markers.

This receptor was identified in a woman under 30 in good health. The material sequenced was CD4+ T cells sorted from blood. V is TRBV20-1 and J is TRBJ1-1; D gene uncertain. The CDR3 region is CSPKGHTEAFF. CDR3 DNA: TGCAGCCCCAAAGGGCACACTGAAGCTTTCTTT.